The T cell receptor (beta chain) under discussion was sequenced for a study of tumor-infiltrating lymphocytes in glioblastoma multiforme. Three nested ARM-PCR rounds with V-beta and C-beta primers built TCRB libraries. These TCRB libraries lack any described unique molecular identifiers. TCRdb passed the multiplex PCR reads through MiXCR, listing each CDR3 protein once. Among 9,000 or so distinct CDR3 sequences listed, 74% were seen once. The CDR3 runs 15 residues. CDR1 SGHAT and CDR2 FQNNGV come from the germline V gene. The junction had 2 bases not matched to a gene; V was cut back by 1 base and J by 3 bases.

J is TRBJ2-1 and V is TRBV11-2, with TRBD2 matching 8 bases. The receptor was derived from a male donor with glioblastoma. Sequenced material: brain tumor tissue. CDR3 coding DNA: TGTGCCAGCAGCTTAGGACTAGCGTACTACAATGAGCAGTTCTTC. It yields the protein CASSLGLAYYNEQFF.